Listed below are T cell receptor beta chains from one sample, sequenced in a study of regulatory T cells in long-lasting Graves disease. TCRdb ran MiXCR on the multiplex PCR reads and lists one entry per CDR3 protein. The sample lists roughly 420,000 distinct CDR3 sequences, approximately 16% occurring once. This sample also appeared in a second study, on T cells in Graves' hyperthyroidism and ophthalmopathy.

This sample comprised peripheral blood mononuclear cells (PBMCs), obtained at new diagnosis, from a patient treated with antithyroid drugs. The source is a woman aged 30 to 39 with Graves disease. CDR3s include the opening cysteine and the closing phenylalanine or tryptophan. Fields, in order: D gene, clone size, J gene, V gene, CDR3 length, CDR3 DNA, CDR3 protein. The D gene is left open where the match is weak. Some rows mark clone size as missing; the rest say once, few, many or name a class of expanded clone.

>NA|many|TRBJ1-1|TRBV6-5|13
TGTGCCAGCAGTTACAGGGGGAACACTGAAGCTTTCTTT
CASSYRGNTEAFF
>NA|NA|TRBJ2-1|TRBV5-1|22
NA
CASSIYLCSVNPGTGAHNEQFF
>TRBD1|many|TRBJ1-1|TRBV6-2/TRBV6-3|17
TGTGCCAGCAGTTTCGAGAGGGGCGGGACAGGGATCACTGAAGCTTTCTTT
CASSFERGGTGITEAFF
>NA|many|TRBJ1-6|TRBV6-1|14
TGTGCCAGCAGTATCGGGATGCTGAATTCACCCCTCCACTTT
CASSIGMLNSPLHF
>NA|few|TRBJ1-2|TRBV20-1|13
TGCAGTTTGTATGTAGCAGGACTTTCGAGCTACACCTTC
CSLYVAGLSSYTF
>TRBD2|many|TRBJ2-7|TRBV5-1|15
TGCGCCAGCAGCTTAATGACTAGCGGGACCTACGAGCAGTACTTC
CASSLMTSGTYEQYF
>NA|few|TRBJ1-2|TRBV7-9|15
TGTGCCACCGAGAAAGAAGGAACAGCTAACTATGGCTACACCTTC
CATEKEGTANYGYTF
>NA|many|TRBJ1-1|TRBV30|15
TGTGCCTGGAGGCCGAGGCGGGAATTTGACACTGAAGCTTTCTTT
CAWRPRREFDTEAFF
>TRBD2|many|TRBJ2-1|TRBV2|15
TGTGCCAGCACCAAGTGGCGGGAGTCCTACAATGAGCAGTTCTTC
CASTKWRESYNEQFF
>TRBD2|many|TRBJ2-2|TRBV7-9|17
TGTGCCAGCAGCCGAATCGTGGGACTAGCGCACACCGGGGAGCTGTTTTTT
CASSRIVGLAHTGELFF
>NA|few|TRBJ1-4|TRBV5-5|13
TGTGCCAGCAGCACTGGACAGAATGAAAAACTGTTTTTT
CASSTGQNEKLFF
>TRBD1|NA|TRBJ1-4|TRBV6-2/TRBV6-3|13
TGTGCCGCCTTCGGGACAGGGAATGAAAAACTGTTTTTT
CAAFGTGNEKLFF
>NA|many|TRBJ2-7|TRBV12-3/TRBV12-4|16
TGTGCCAGCAGTTTGAGGGGCCCCATCCTTGGCTACGAGCAGTACTTC
CASSLRGPILGYEQYF
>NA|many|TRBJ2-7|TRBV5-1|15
TGCGCCAGCAGCTACAAGCTGGATACCTCCTACGAGCAGTACTTC
CASSYKLDTSYEQYF
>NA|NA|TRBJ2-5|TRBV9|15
TGTGCCAGCAGCGTCGACGGACGGTACCAAGAGACCCAGTACTTC
CASSVDGRYQETQYF
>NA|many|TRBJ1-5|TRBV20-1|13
TGCAGTGCTAGGGCACGAAGCAATCAGCCCCAGCATTTT
CSARARSNQPQHF